The TCR beta chain under discussion was sequenced for a study of blood T cells in healthy people across ages. Study observations and caveats: Bulk PBMC profiling left naive and antigen-experienced comparisons inconclusive.

The authors ran a second PCR of roughly 6 to 12 cycles using a sample-barcoded 5' primer and a J-beta primer mix. Each CDR3 protein is one row after TCRdb ran MiXCR on the 5' RACE reads. The repertoire has roughly 680,000 distinct CDR3 sequences, around 52% of them found once; the top ten carry about 13%. Isolating PBMCs gave at least 6.5 million of these cells per sample. Comments on this clonotype: Its target is not known. A much bigger clone sits one base away, suggesting this may be a read error.

This CDR3 has 16 residues. Germline assignment: CDR1 MNHEY and CDR2 SVGEGT. The V and J genes are TRBV6-2 or TRBV6-3 and TRBJ2-1; 12 nucleotides agree with TRBD2. The clonotype comes from a woman older than 75 in good health. The source material was blood. CDR3 amino acids: CASSLWTSGKSNGQFF. The DNA for the CDR3 is TGTGCCAGCAGTCTTTGGACTAGCGGGAAATCCAATGGGCAGTTCTTC.